What follows are 18 T cell receptor beta chains derived from one specimen sequenced in a study of human T cells and chemical hapten exposure. Noted time point: pre-sensitization, week 0. Indicated treatment: therapeutic diphenylcyclopropenone sensitization with weekly scalp DPC. TCRdb reprocessed the RACE reads with MiXCR, giving one entry per CDR3 protein. The repertoire holds more than 250,000 distinct CDR3 sequences, with 8.6% as singletons. Sequencing used whole blood, obtained in connection with sensitization to the hapten diphenylcyclopropenone (DPC). These receptors were collected from a woman between 40 and 55 years old with alopecia areata. Some clones in this sample may be carry-over from other donors' samples.

There are a few counts of this clonotype. The chain employs TRBV7-3 and TRBJ2-2; TRBD2 might be the D (6 bases). Per germline, CDR1 SGHTA and CDR2 FQGTGA. The CDR3 consists of 16 residues. Trimming stripped 6 bases from V and 7 bases from J, with 21 bases between. The CDR3 DNA reads TGTGCCAGCAGTTCGACGCTACTAGCTTCGGACGGGGAGCTGTTTTTT. Translation gives CASSSTLLASDGELFF.

The chain recombines TRBV12-3 or TRBV12-4 with TRBJ2-1, with TRBD2 matching over 12 bases. V shed 6 bases and J 7 bases; nucleotides not matched to a gene: 7. The CDR3 runs to 15 residues. The CDR3 protein is CASRLGLAGGNEQFF. As DNA, the CDR3 is TGTGCCAGCAGGCTGGGGCTAGCGGGAGGGAATGAGCAGTTCTTC.

This chain uses TRBV24-1 with TRBJ2-1; 7 bases fit TRBD1. Per the germline V gene, CDR1 is KGHDR and CDR2 is SFDVKD. The CDR3 length is 17 residues. V shed 3 bases, J shed 0 bases, and the junction held 7 bases outside the gene matches. CDR3 coding DNA: TGTGCCACCAGTGATCCCCTCCACAGGGGCTCCTACAATGAGCAGTTCTTC. This encodes CATSDPLHRGSYNEQFF.

This clonotype was picked up a small number of times. This chain connects TRBV11-1 to TRBJ2-1; no clear D gene. V was cut by 1 base and J by 6 bases, with 13 bases left in between. The germline CDR1 and CDR2 sequences are SGHAT and FQDESV (reference sequence). The length of the CDR3 is 15 residues. The CDR3 sequence: CASSLDRPLANEQFF. The CDR3 DNA is TGTGCCAGCAGCTTAGACCGCCCCCTGGCCAATGAGCAGTTCTTC.

This clonotype appeared a few times. The rearrangement links TRBV4-1 to TRBJ1-5, with 10 bases aligning to TRBD1. The CDR3 runs 15 residues. V shed 4 bases, J shed 6 bases, and the junction held 6 bases outside the gene matches. Per germline, CDR1 MGHRA and CDR2 YSYEKL. Here the CDR3 reads CASSREGQGGQPQHF. The CDR3, as DNA: TGCGCCAGCAGCCGGGAAGGACAGGGGGGTCAGCCCCAGCATTTT.

This clonotype was recorded at least ten times. The rearrangement links TRBV4-1 to TRBJ1-4, with D possibly TRBD1 on 5 matching bases. Trimming shortened V by 3 bases and J by 5 bases, and 13 bases separated the two germline ends. CDR1 MGHRA and CDR2 YSYEKL come from the germline V gene. The CDR3 covers 15 residues. Written as DNA, the CDR3 is TGCGCCAGCAGCCAGAATGAGGGACGGAATGAAAAACTGTTTTTT. This codes for CASSQNEGRNEKLFF.

This clonotype was seen ten or more times. The chain carries TRBV6-1 and TRBJ2-7, with D uncertain. The CDR3 has 12 amino acids. Germline CDR1 MNHNS, CDR2 SASEGT. V lost 7 bases, J lost 2 bases, and 9 bases lay in between. The CDR3 region has the DNA TGTGCCAGCAACAGAACCCCCTACGAGCAGTACTTC. Translation gives CASNRTPYEQYF.

The V and J genes are TRBV20-1 and TRBJ2-1, with 7 bases lining up with TRBD1. CDR1 and CDR2 from the germline V gene are DFQATT and SNEGSKA (reference sequence). This CDR3 contains 15 residues. With 4 bases clipped from V and 4 bases from J, the junction kept 10 bases outside the gene matches. DNA for the CDR3: TGCAGTGCTACTAGGACAGGCCGCATGTACAATGAGCAGTTCTTC. Its protein product is CSATRTGRMYNEQFF.

J is TRBJ1-1 and V is TRBV12-3 or TRBV12-4; D is unclear. The CDR3 runs to 12 residues. Trimming removed 5 bases at V and 6 bases at J, with 10 bases between. CDR3 DNA: TGTGCCAGCAGTCGCGGCGAAGCTGAAGCTTTCTTT. Translated: CASSRGEAEAFF.

The chain has TRBV5-1 and TRBJ1-4; 9 bases line up with TRBD1. J lost 8 bases, V lost 4 bases, and 15 bases had no gene match. CDR1 SGHRS and CDR2 YFSETQ come from the germline V gene. This CDR3 comprises 17 residues. In nucleotides, the CDR3 is TGCGCCAGCAGCGCCACAGGGGGCGCTTGGGCTGGCGAAAAACTGTTTTTT. It yields the protein CASSATGGAWAGEKLFF.

V gene TRBV28 combines with J gene TRBJ2-1; a weak D match, TRBD2 (5 bases). The V end was cut by 4 bases, the J end by 3 bases, with 13 bases between. This CDR3 has 15 amino acids. Germline CDR1 reads MDHEN; CDR2 reads SYDVKM. CDR3 nucleotides: TGTGCCAGCAGTTACGGAGGCAGGAGCTACAATGAGCAGTTCTTC. This sequence encodes CASSYGGRSYNEQFF.

CDR3 DNA: TGTGCCAGCGGAACAGGCGGAAGCTCCTACAATGAGCAGTTCTTC. Translated, it gives CASGTGGSSYNEQFF. The genes are TRBV12-3 or TRBV12-4 and TRBJ2-1; a weak D match, TRBD1 (5 bases). Trimming left V 8 bases short and J 0 bases short, with 14 bases between. This CDR3 spans 15 amino acids.

The chain uses TRBV11-2 and TRBJ2-7; 7 nucleotides line up with TRBD2. The germline gives CDR1 SGHAT, CDR2 FQNNGV. The CDR3 length is 15 residues. V dropped 5 bases and J dropped 3; count of bases not matched to a gene: 10. The CDR3 DNA reads as TGTGCCAGCAGCGATTCCGTCGGCGGGGGCTACGAGCAGTACTTC. This translates into CASSDSVGGGYEQYF.

The chain links TRBV5-1 to TRBJ2-3, with 8 bases aligning to TRBD1. J lost 5 bases, V lost 1 base, and 6 bases had no gene match. The CDR3 covers 15 residues. Germline V lookup: CDR1 SGHRS, CDR2 YFSETQ. The CDR3 spells CASSLWGQDIDTQYF. The CDR3 DNA reads as TGCGCCAGCAGCTTGTGGGGACAGGATATAGATACGCAGTATTTT.

This clonotype showed up just a few times. V usage is TRBV10-1 and J usage is TRBJ2-1; TRBD2 aligns across 7 bases. Trimming took 7 bases from V and 5 from J; bases not matched to a gene: 17. In germline, CDR1 is WNHNN, CDR2 SYGVQD (reference sequence). The CDR3 runs 17 residues. The DNA for the CDR3 is TGCGCCAGCACCGAGTACTGGTTTCGGCTAGCGGACAATGAGCAGTTCTTC. It yields the protein CASTEYWFRLADNEQFF.

Only a few counts were recorded for this clonotype. The rearrangement joins TRBV5-1 to TRBJ2-5; the match to TRBD2 covers 7 bases. V lost 0 bases and J lost 1; bases outside the gene matches: 3. The CDR3 consists of 15 residues. CDR1 is SGHRS, CDR2 YFSETQ, per germline. The CDR3, as DNA: TGCGCCAGCAGCTTGGAGGGAGGGCCCCAAGAGACCCAGTACTTC. This encodes CASSLEGGPQETQYF.

The table lists this clonotype with many counts. The V call is TRBV20-1, the J call TRBJ2-2; possible D gene TRBD1, 6 bases. Trimming took off 3 bases at V and 6 bases at J, with 14 bases between the two ends. Germline loops: CDR1 DFQATT, CDR2 SNEGSKA (reference sequence). The CDR3 covers 14 residues. CDR3: CSASRPGVAGELFF. In DNA form, the CDR3 reads TGCAGTGCTAGCCGACCAGGGGTGGCCGGGGAGCTGTTTTTT.

The rearrangement links TRBV11-2 to TRBJ2-1; maybe TRBD1 (6 bases). The length of the CDR3 is 17 residues. The V gene's germline CDR1 is SGHAT and CDR2 FQNNGV. The V end lost 5 bases, the J end lost 5 bases, and 22 bases lay between the germline ends. CDR3 region: CASSPFPPGQSHNEQFF. The CDR3 nucleotides are TGTGCCAGCAGCCCCTTCCCTCCCGGACAGAGTCACAATGAGCAGTTCTTC.